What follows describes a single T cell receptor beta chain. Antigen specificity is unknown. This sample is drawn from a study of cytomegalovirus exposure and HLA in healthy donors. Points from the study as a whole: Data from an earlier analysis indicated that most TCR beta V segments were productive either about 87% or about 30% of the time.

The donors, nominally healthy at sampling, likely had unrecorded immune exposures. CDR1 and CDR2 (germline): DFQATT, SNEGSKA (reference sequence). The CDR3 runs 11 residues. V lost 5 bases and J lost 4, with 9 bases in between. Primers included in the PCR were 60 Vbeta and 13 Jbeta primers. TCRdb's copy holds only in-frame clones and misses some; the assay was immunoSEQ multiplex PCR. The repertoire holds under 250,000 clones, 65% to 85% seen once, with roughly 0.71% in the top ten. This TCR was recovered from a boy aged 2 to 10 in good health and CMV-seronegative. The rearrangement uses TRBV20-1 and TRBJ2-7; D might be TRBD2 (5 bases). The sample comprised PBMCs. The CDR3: CSAEREYEQYF. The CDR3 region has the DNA TGCAGTGCTGAAAGGGAGTACGAGCAGTACTTC.